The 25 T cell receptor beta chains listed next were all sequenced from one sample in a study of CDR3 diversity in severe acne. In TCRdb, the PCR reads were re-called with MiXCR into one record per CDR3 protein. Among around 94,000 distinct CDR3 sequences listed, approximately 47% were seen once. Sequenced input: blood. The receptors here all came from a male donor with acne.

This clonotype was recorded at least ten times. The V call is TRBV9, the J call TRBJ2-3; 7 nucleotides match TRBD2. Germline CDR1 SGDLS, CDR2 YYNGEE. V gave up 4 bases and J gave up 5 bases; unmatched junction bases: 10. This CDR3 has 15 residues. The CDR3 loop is CASSRRGTGEDTQYF. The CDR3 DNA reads TGTGCCAGCAGCCGGCGGGGGACCGGTGAAGATACGCAGTATTTT.

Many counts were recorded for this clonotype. This CDR3 is CASSIGGGDPDTQYF. The CDR3 nucleotides are TGCGCCAGCAGCATCGGGGGGGGGGATCCAGATACGCAGTATTTT. The chain employs TRBV5-1 and TRBJ2-3; 8 bases are shared with TRBD2. Germline CDR1 reads SGHRS; CDR2 reads YFSETQ. Trimming at V came to 4 bases and at J to 4 bases, leaving 8 bases not matched to a gene. The CDR3 contains 15 residues.

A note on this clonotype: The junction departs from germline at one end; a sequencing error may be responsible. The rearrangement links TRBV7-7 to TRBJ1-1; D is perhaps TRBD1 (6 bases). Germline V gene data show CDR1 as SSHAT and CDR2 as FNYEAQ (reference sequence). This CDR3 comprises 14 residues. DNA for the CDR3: TGTGCTAGCATCCTCAACAGGGAGAACACTGAAGCTTTCTTT. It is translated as CASILNRENTEAFF.

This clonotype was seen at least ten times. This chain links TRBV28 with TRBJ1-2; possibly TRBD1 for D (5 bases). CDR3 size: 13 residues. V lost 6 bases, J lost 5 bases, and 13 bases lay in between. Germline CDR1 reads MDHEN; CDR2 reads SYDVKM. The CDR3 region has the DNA TGTGCCAGCAGGGGGGGAGGGAGGTATGGCTACACCTTC. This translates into CASRGGGRYGYTF.

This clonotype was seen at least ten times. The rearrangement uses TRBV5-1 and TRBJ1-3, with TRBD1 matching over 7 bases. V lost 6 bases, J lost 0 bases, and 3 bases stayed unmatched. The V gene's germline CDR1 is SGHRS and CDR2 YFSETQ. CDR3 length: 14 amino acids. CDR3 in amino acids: CASKGQSSGNTIYF. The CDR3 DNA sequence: TGCGCCAGCAAGGGACAGTCCTCTGGAAACACCATATATTTT. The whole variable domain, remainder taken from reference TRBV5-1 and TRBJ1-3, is KAGVTQTPRYLIKTRGQQVTLSCSPISGHRSVSWYQQTPGQGLQFLFEYFSETQRNKGNFPGRFSGRQFSNSRSEMNVSTLELGDSALYLCASKGQSSGNTIYFGEGSWLTVV.

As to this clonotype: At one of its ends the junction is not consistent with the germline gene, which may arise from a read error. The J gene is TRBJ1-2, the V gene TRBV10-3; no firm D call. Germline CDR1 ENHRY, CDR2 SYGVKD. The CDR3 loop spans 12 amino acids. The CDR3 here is CASSGRNYGYTF. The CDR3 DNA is TGTGCCAGCAGTGGAAGGAACTATGGCTACACCTTC.

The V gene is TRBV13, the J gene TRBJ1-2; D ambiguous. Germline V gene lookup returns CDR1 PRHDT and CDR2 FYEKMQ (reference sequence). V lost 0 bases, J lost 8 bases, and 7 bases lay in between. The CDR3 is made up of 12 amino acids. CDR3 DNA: TGTGCCAGCAGCTTAGGCCAGAGGGGCTACACCTTC. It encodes CASSLGQRGYTF.

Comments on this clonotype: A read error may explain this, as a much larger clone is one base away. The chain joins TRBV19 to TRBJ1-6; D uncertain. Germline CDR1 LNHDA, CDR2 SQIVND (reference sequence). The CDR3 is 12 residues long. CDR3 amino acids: CASSIRGSPLYF. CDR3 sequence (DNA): TGTGCCAGTAGTATACGGGGTTCACCCCTCTACTTT. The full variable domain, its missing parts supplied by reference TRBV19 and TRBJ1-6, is DGGITQSPKYLFRKEGQNVTLSCEQNLNHDAMYWYRQDPGQGLRLIYYSQIVNDFQKGDIAEGYSVSREKKESFPLTVTSAQKNPTAFYLCASSIRGSPLYFGNGTRLTVT.

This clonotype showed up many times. Here the CDR3 reads CAIGLAGVSGANVLTF. In DNA form, the CDR3 reads TGTGCCATCGGACTAGCGGGGGTGTCTGGGGCCAACGTCCTGACTTTC. The V call is TRBV4-2, the J call TRBJ2-6; 13 bases align to TRBD2. The CDR3 has 16 residues. V shed 10 bases and J 1 base; nucleotides not matched to a gene: 4. Germline CDR1 reads LGHNA; CDR2 reads YNFKEQ.

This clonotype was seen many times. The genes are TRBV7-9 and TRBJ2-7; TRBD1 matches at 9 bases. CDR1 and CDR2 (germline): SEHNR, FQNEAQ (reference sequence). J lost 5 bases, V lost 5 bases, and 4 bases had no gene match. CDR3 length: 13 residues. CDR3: CASSGQGQHEQYF. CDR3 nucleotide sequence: TGTGCCAGCAGCGGACAGGGGCAACACGAGCAGTACTTC. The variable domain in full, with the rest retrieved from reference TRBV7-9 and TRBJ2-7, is DTGVSQNPRHKITKRGQNVTFRCDPISEHNRLYWYRQTLGQGPEFLTYFQNEAQLEKSRLLSDRFSAERPKGSFSTLEIQRTEQGDSAMYLCASSGQGQHEQYFGPGTRLTVT.

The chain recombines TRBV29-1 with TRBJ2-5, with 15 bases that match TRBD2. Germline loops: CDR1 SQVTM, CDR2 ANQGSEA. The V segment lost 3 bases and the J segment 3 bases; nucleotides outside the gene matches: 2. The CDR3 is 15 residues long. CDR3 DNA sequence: TGCAGCGTTGAGCGGACTAGCGGGAGGGAAGAGACCCAGTACTTC. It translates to CSVERTSGREETQYF.

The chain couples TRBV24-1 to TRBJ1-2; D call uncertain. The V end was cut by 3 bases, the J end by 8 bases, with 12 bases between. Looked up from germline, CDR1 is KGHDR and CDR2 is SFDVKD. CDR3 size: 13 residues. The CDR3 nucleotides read TGTGCCACCAGTGATATCTCAGCAACCGGCTACACCTTC. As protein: CATSDISATGYTF.

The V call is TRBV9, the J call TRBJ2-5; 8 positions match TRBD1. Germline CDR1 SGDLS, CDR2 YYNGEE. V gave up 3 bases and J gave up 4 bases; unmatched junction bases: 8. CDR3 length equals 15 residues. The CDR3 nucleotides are TGTGCCAGCAGCGCAGGGGGCGTCAGTGGAGAGACCCAGTACTTC. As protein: CASSAGGVSGETQYF.

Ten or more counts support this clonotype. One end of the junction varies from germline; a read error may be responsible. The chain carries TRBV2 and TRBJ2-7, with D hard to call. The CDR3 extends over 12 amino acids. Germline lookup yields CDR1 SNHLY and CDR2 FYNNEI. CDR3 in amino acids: CASSLTTDTAAF. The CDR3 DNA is TGTGCCAGCAGTCTTACGACGGATACCGCCGCCTTC.

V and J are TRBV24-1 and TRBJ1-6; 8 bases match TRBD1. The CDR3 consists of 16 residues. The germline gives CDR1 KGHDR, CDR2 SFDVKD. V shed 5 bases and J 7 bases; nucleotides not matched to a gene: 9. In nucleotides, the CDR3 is TGTGCCACCAGTGGTTCGGCAGGGGGCGCGAATTCACCCCTCCACTTT. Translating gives CATSGSAGGANSPLHF.

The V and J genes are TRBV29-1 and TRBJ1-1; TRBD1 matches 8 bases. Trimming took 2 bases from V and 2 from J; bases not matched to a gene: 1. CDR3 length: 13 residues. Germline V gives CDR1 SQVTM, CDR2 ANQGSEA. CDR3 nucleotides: TGCAGCGTTGAACCAGGGGGCAACACTGAAGCTTTCTTT. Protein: CSVEPGGNTEAFF.

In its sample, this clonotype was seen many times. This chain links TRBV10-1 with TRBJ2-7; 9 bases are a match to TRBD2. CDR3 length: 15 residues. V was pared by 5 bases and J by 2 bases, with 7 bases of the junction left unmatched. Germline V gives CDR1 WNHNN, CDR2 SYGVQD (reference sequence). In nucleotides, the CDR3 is TGCGCCAGCAGTTCAAAGCGGGGGGTGACCTACGAGCAGTACTTC. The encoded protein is CASSSKRGVTYEQYF.

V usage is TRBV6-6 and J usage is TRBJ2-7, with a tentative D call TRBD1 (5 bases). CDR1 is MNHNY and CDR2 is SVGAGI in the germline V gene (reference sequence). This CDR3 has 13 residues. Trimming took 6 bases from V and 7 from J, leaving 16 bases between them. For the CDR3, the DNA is TGTGCCAGCAGCCTAGGGGCCTCGAGAGAGCAGTACTTC. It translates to CASSLGASREQYF.

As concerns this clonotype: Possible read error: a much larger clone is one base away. The CDR3 DNA sequence: TGTGCCACCAGCAGAGATGAATCCGGACGGCATAATGAAAAACTGTTTTTT. Its protein is CATSRDESGRHNEKLFF. The chain uses TRBV15 and TRBJ1-4; D remains unclear. This CDR3 has 17 amino acids. V was pared by 0 bases and J by 4 bases, with 15 bases between. Germline assignment: CDR1 LNHNV and CDR2 YYDKDF (reference sequence).

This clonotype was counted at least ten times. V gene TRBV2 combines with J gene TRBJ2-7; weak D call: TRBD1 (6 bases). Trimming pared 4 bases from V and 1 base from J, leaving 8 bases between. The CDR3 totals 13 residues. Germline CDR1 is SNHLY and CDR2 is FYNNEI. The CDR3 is CASSVGTSYEQYF. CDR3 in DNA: TGTGCCAGCAGTGTGGGGACATCCTACGAGCAGTACTTC.

CDR3 DNA sequence: TGTGCCACCATCCAGGGGGCTGACAATGAGCAGTTCTTC. Residues: CATIQGADNEQFF. V is TRBV24-1 and J is TRBJ2-1; 8 bases match TRBD1. The CDR3 contains 13 residues. The ends lost 8 bases at V and 5 bases at J; junction bases unmatched: 4. Germline assignment: CDR1 KGHDR and CDR2 SFDVKD.

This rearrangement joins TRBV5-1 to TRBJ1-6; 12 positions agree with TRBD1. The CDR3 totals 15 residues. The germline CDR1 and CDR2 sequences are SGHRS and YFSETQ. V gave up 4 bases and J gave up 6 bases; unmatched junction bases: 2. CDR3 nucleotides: TGCGCCAGCAGCGGGACAGGGGGCGGTAATTCACCCCTCCACTTT. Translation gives CASSGTGGGNSPLHF. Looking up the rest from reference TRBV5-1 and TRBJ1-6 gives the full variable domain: KAGVTQTPRYLIKTRGQQVTLSCSPISGHRSVSWYQQTPGQGLQFLFEYFSETQRNKGNFPGRFSGRQFSNSRSEMNVSTLELGDSALYLCASSGTGGGNSPLHFGNGTRLTVT.

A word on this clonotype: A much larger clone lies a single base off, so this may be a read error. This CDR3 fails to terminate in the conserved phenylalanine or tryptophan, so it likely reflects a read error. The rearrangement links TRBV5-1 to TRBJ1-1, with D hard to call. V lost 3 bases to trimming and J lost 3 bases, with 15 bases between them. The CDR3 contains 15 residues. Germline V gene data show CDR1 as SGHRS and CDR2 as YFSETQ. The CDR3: CASSSGPGRYTEAFS. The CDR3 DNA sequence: TGCGCCAGCAGCTCGGGCCCCGGACGGTACACTGAAGCTTTCTCT.

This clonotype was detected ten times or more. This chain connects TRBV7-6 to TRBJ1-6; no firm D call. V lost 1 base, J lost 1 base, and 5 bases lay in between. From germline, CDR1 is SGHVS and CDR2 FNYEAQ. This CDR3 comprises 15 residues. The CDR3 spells CASSLGDSYNSPLHF. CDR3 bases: TGTGCCAGCAGCTTAGGGGATTCCTATAATTCACCCCTCCACTTT.

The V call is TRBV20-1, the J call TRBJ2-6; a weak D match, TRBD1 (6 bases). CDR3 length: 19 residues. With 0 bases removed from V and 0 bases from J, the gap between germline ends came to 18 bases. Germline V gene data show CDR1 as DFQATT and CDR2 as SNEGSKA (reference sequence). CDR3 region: CSARDVGVDSSSGANVLTF. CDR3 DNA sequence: TGCAGTGCTAGAGATGTCGGGGTGGACAGCAGCTCTGGGGCCAACGTCCTGACTTTC.